A single sample is the source of the 11 T cell receptor beta chains below, sequenced in a study of post-analysis software for immune sequencing data. Findings and caveats of the study: About 5 TRBV segments were more frequent in patients than controls; TRBV5-6, TRBV5-1 and TRBV20-1 belonged to this group.

TCR beta cDNA libraries included unique molecular identifiers. TCRdb itself ran the PCR reads through MiXCR, one entry per CDR3 protein. The table includes hundreds of thousands of distinct CDR3 sequences, about 60% detected once. Their target antigens are unknown. Material: blood. The receptors shown here come from a girl aged 2-15 years with multiple sclerosis.

This chain joins TRBV12-3 or TRBV12-4 and TRBJ2-3; 8 nucleotides match TRBD2. The CDR3 runs 13 residues. V lost 8 bases and J lost 1; bases outside the gene matches: 2. The CDR3 sequence: CASREGRTDTQYF. The DNA for the CDR3 is TGTGCCAGCCGGGAGGGCCGCACAGATACGCAGTATTTT.

The chain employs TRBV7-2 and TRBJ2-2; tentatively, D is TRBD1 (6 bases). CDR1 SGHTA and CDR2 FQGNSA come from the germline V gene. V was cut by 5 bases and J by 3 bases, with 13 bases left in between. The CDR3 is 15 amino acids. The CDR3 sequence: CASSHTTGDTGELFF. The CDR3 DNA reads TGTGCCAGCAGCCACACGACAGGAGACACCGGGGAGCTGTTTTTT.

This rearrangement joins TRBV12-3 or TRBV12-4 to TRBJ2-1; weak D call: TRBD2 (6 bases). The CDR3 is 14 amino acids. Trimming cost V 6 bases and J 8 bases, with 17 bases left between them. The CDR3 is CASRRLEVSDEQFF. In DNA, the CDR3 is TGTGCCAGCAGGAGACTAGAGGTTAGCGATGAGCAGTTCTTC.

The V call is TRBV12-3 or TRBV12-4, the J call TRBJ2-7; no clear D. This CDR3 has 13 amino acids. V lost 2 bases to trimming and J lost 7 bases, with 12 bases between them. In DNA form, the CDR3 reads TGTGCCAGCAGTTTAAGTACAGCTCGAGAGCAGTACTTC. Amino acid sequence: CASSLSTAREQYF.

This clonotype was seen a handful of times. V and J are TRBV12-3 or TRBV12-4 and TRBJ2-7, with D perhaps matching TRBD1 (5 bases). The length of the CDR3 is 13 residues. V was pared by 3 bases and J by 2 bases, with 8 bases between. CDR3 bases: TGTGCCAGCAGTTTCGCAGGGACCTACGAGCAGTACTTC. It is translated as CASSFAGTYEQYF.

This clonotype was observed once. The chain recombines TRBV6-5 with TRBJ1-2; D gene uncertain. This CDR3 contains 14 residues. V gave up 6 bases and J gave up 4 bases, with 15 bases separating them. Germline V gives CDR1 MNHEY, CDR2 SVGAGI. The DNA for the CDR3 is TGTGCCAGCAGGCGAGCGGAAGCCAGCTATGGCTACACCTTC. Encoded protein: CASRRAEASYGYTF.

The chain uses TRBV6-1 and TRBJ2-7; TRBD1 matches 10 bases. The length of the CDR3 is 15 residues. CDR1 and CDR2 (germline): MNHNS, SASEGT. V was pared by 6 bases and J by 3 bases, with 8 bases of the junction left unmatched. The CDR3 sequence is CASRVPGQGSYEQYF. The CDR3 nucleotides read TGTGCCAGCAGGGTCCCGGGACAGGGGAGCTACGAGCAGTACTTC.

This chain connects TRBV7-2 to TRBJ2-5, with a possible D match to TRBD2 (5 bases). This CDR3 comprises 14 residues. Per germline, CDR1 SGHTA and CDR2 FQGNSA. Trimming pared 3 bases from V and 2 bases from J, leaving 10 bases between. The CDR3 nucleotides read TGTGCCAGCAGCTTGAACGGAGGACAAGAGACCCAGTACTTC. Residues: CASSLNGGQETQYF.

The chain carries TRBV2 and TRBJ1-6; D is undetermined. Germline V gene sequence: CDR1 SNHLY, CDR2 FYNNEI. The length of the CDR3 is 17 residues. With 0 bases removed from V and 8 bases from J, the gap between germline ends came to 17 bases. The CDR3 nucleotides read TGTGCCAGCAGTGAAGCCCCCGGACGGGAGGTACATTCACCCCTCCACTTT. Its protein product is CASSEAPGREVHSPLHF. Together with reference TRBV2 and TRBJ1-6, the CDR3 gives the full variable domain: EPEVTQTPSHQVTQMGQEVILRCVPISNHLYFYWYRQILGQKVEFLVSFYNNEISEKSEIFDDQFSVERPDGSNFTLKIRSTKLEDSAMYFCASSEAPGREVHSPLHFGNGTRLTVT.

On this clonotype: An end of the junction does not agree with germline; a read error may underlie this. The CDR3 spells CASSPTGFGQPHHF. CDR3 coding DNA: TGCGCCAGCAGCCCGACAGGGTTTGGACAGCCCCACCATTTT. The chain joins TRBV5-1 to TRBJ1-5; 7 bases line up with TRBD1. Germline CDR1 SGHRS, CDR2 YFSETQ. This CDR3 has 14 amino acids.

The V gene is TRBV10-3, the J gene TRBJ2-5, with a tentative D call TRBD1 (6 bases). Deletions cut 4 bases from V and 2 bases from J, with 17 bases between. CDR3 size: 16 residues. Germline CDR1 and CDR2: ENHRY and SYGVKD. This CDR3 is CAISAQGDTGQETQYF. CDR3 sequence (DNA): TGTGCCATCAGTGCACAAGGGGACACCGGGCAAGAGACCCAGTACTTC.